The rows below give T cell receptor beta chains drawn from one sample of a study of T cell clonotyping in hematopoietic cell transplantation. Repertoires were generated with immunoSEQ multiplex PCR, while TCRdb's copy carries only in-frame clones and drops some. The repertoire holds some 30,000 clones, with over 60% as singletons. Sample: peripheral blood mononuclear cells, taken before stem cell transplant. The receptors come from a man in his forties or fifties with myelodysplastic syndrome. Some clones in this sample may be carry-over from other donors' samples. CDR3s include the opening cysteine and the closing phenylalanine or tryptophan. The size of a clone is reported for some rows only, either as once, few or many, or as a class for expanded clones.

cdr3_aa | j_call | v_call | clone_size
CASSVQESSPLHF | TRBJ1-6 | TRBV25-1 | .
CASSPGTSGVTDTQYF | TRBJ2-3 | TRBV4-2 | .
CASSWTQGLDTEAFF | TRBJ1-1 | TRBV6-6 | once
CTSSQVSGRSGTDTQYF | TRBJ2-3 | TRBV1 | .
CASSLARRVTTYEQYF | TRBJ2-7 | TRBV5-1 | .
CASSEWDRYGYTF | TRBJ1-2 | TRBV6-1 | .
CASSTERTYGYTF | TRBJ1-2 | TRBV5-1 | .
CSVIQGGINQPQHF | TRBJ1-5 | TRBV29-1 | .
CASSFGRGSGAFF | TRBJ1-1 | TRBV5-6 | few
CASSLSNYEQYF | TRBJ2-7 | TRBV5-6 | .
CASSSTYEQYF | TRBJ2-7 | TRBV7-8 | .
CASSNRESYNEQFF | TRBJ2-1 | TRBV19 | .
CASTLAGARATDTQYF | TRBJ2-3 | TRBV5-1 | .
CASSLGPDLYEQYF | TRBJ2-7 | TRBV7-6 | few
CAWYLNTEAFF | TRBJ1-1 | TRBV30 | few
CASSTYSPGEQYF | TRBJ2-7 | TRBV2 | .
CASSVEPSLVYEQYF | TRBJ2-7 | TRBV9 | .
CSVRDRDGTEAFF | TRBJ1-1 | TRBV29-1 | .
CASSLQGTSADGYTF | TRBJ1-2 | TRBV4-1 | .
CASSMPRDLSNYGYTF | TRBJ1-2 | TRBV19 | .
CASSLGQKETQYF | TRBJ2-5 | TRBV5-1 | .
CASSPEGLVVPNEQFF | TRBJ2-1 | TRBV5-6 | .
CASSWWASSLHF | TRBJ1-6 | TRBV28 | few
CASSPADSYEQYF | TRBJ2-7 | TRBV28 | .
CASGRLSGAAGEQYF | TRBJ2-7 | TRBV5-6 | .
CATRSYNSPLHF | TRBJ1-6 | TRBV6-5 | .
CASSWGQNYGYTF | TRBJ1-2 | TRBV5-6 | medium-sized
CAWSSNGGLSYGYTF | TRBJ1-2 | TRBV30 | .
CASSQRTPNYGYTF | TRBJ1-2 | TRBV14 | .
CAWSVQQGSNQPQHF | TRBJ1-5 | TRBV30 | .
CASSLGLAGAAGELFF | TRBJ2-2 | TRBV4-1 | .
CASSLKASTQNGYTF | TRBJ1-2 | TRBV28 | .
CASRYKDEQYF | TRBJ2-7 | TRBV6-5 | .
CASSYPNTEAFF | TRBJ1-1 | TRBV6-5 | .
CASSIGRGSKTSNQPQHF | TRBJ1-5 | TRBV19 | .
CASSPTSGGPDEQFF | TRBJ2-1 | TRBV4-3 | medium-sized
CASSQQSGPDTQYF | TRBJ2-3 | TRBV4-1 | .
CSVDGAGPYEQYF | TRBJ2-7 | TRBV29-1 | .
CASSPRMDHTGELFF | TRBJ2-2 | TRBV4-3 | few
CAWSVRGSGGYTF | TRBJ1-2 | TRBV30 | .
CAWRRAPNEKLFF | TRBJ1-4 | TRBV30 | .
CAWSGRADYGYTF | TRBJ1-2 | TRBV30 | few
CSVARQGTGELFF | TRBJ2-2 | TRBV29-1 | .
CASSPRTGGYTF | TRBJ1-2 | TRBV6-5 | .